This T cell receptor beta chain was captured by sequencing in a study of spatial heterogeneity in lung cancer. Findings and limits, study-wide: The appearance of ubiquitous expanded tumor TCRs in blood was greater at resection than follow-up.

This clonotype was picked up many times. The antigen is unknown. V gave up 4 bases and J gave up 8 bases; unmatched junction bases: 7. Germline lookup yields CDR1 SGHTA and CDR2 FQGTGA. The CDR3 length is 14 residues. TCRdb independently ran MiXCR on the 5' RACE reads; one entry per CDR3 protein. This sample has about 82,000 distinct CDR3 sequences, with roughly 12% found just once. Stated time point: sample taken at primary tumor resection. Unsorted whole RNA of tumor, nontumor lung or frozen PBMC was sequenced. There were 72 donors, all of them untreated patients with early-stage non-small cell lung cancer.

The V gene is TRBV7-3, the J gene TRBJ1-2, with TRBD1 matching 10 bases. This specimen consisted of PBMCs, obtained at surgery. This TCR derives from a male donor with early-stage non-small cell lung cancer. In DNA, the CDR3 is TGTGCCAGCAGCTCCGGGACAGGGGAATCGGGCTACACCTTC. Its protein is CASSSGTGESGYTF.